The 15 T cell receptor beta chains below were found in one sample sequenced in a study of blood T cell repertoires in COVID-19. This table comes from immunoSEQ multiplex PCR, and its TCRdb copy is limited to in-frame clones, with some not included. The repertoire holds more than 120,000 clones, with approximately 80% as singletons. The sequencing sample was made of peripheral blood. Receptors were obtained from a human donor in a cohort sampled during active COVID-19.

This clone has more than one count but fewer than ten. V gene TRBV3-1 (or the pseudogene TRBV3-2) combines with J gene TRBJ2-1; TRBD2 is a possible D gene (6 bases). V dropped 5 bases and J dropped 7 bases, with 9 bases sitting between them. Germline-derived CDR1 and CDR2 are LGHDT and YNNKEL (reference sequence). CDR3 length equals 12 residues. CDR3 bases: TGTGCCAGCAGCTTTCTAGCGAATGAGCAGTTCTTC. It translates to CASSFLANEQFF.

The chain uses TRBV29-1 and TRBJ1-4; 9 bases agree with TRBD1. The V segment lost 7 bases and the J segment 5 bases; nucleotides outside the gene matches: 5. The CDR3 spans 13 residues. Germline V gene data show CDR1 as SQVTM and CDR2 as ANQGSEA. CDR3 in amino acids: CSGRQGGNEKLFF. CDR3 sequence (DNA): TGCAGCGGAAGACAGGGGGGGAATGAAAAACTGTTTTTT.

The chain combines TRBV7-9 with TRBJ2-2; D call uncertain. The CDR3 is made up of 13 amino acids. Between the trimmed V and J ends, which lost 8 bases and 5 bases, there was a span of 12 bases. Germline CDR1 is SEHNR and CDR2 is FQNEAQ (reference sequence). The CDR3 region has the DNA TGTGCCAGCTGGGTAGGAGCGACCGGGGAGCTGTTTTTT. Translating gives CASWVGATGELFF.

This clone occurred a few times. The chain employs TRBV9 and TRBJ2-1, with TRBD1 as a possible D gene (6 bases). Between the trimmed V and J ends, which lost 0 bases and 3 bases, there was a span of 13 bases. Per the germline V gene, CDR1 is SGDLS and CDR2 is YYNGEE. CDR3 length equals 16 residues. CDR3 amino acids: CASSVEVRGFYNEQFF. The CDR3 DNA sequence: TGTGCCAGCAGCGTAGAAGTCAGGGGTTTCTACAATGAGCAGTTCTTC.

This sequence joins TRBV4-1 and TRBJ1-1; TRBD1 is a possible D gene (5 bases). The V and J ends lost 4 bases and 0 bases respectively, with 9 bases between them. Germline CDR1 and CDR2: MGHRA and YSYEKL. The CDR3 loop spans 14 amino acids. The CDR3 is CASSPGKMNTEAFF. In nucleotides, the CDR3 is TGCGCCAGCAGCCCAGGGAAAATGAACACTGAAGCTTTCTTT.

The chain employs TRBV12-3 or TRBV12-4 and TRBJ2-3; D is unclear. V was pared by 3 bases and J by 6 bases, with 7 bases between. The length of the CDR3 is 12 residues. The CDR3 sequence: CASSLTGDTQYF. The CDR3 coding sequence is TGTGCCAGCAGTTTGACCGGGGATACGCAGTATTTT.

This chain joins TRBV5-1 and TRBJ1-2; D is uncertain. Deletions cut 8 bases from V and 7 bases from J, with 15 bases between. Per germline, CDR1 SGHRS and CDR2 YFSETQ. The CDR3 is made up of 12 amino acids. CDR3 DNA: TGCGCCAGTGATGCTTCGGGATTTGGCTACACCTTC. Protein product: CASDASGFGYTF.

With regard to this clone: The junction does not match germline at one end; this may be a read error. This chain links TRBV28 with TRBJ1-5; TRBD1 is a possible D gene (6 bases). There are 14 residues in the CDR3. The germline V gene has CDR1 MDHEN and CDR2 SYDVKM. This CDR3 reads CASIRGYSSQPQHF. The CDR3 bases are TGTGCCAGCATAAGGGGGTATAGCAGTCAGCCCCAGCATTTT.

The chain joins TRBV28 to TRBJ2-1; TRBD1 agrees at 9 bases. CDR3 length: 16 amino acids. Unmatched junction bases numbered 13, after V lost 1 base and J lost 12 bases. Germline CDR1 is MDHEN and CDR2 is SYDVKM. CDR3 in DNA: TGTGCCAGCAGTTTATCGGGACAGGGTTTTTTAGTTCGGCAGTTCTTC. Translation: CASSLSGQGFLVRQFF.

Of note for this clone: An end of the junction does not agree with germline; a read error may underlie this. Other nucleotide sequences in the sample specify the same CDR3. The chain combines TRBV5-1 with TRBJ1-4; D uncertain. There are 14 residues in the CDR3. CDR1 is SGHRS, CDR2 YFSETQ, per germline. The CDR3 coding sequence is TGCGCCAGCAGCTTGATGCTCAGCGGGGAAAAATTGTTTTTT. Translating it yields CASSLMLSGEKLFF.

V is TRBV2 and J is TRBJ2-6; 12 bases fit TRBD1. CDR3 length: 20 amino acids. Germline loops: CDR1 SNHLY, CDR2 FYNNEI. Trimming at V came to 0 bases and at J to 0 bases, leaving 6 bases not matched to a gene. In DNA form, the CDR3 reads TGTGCCAGCAGTGAAGCGGGGACAGGGGGCTTAAACTCTGGGGCCAACGTCCTGACTTTC. It codes for CASSEAGTGGLNSGANVLTF.

This clone was counted between two and nine times. The chain links TRBV5-1 to TRBJ2-7; TRBD1 matches at 7 bases. The CDR3 runs 14 residues. Unmatched junction bases numbered 3, after V lost 0 bases and J lost 3 bases. CDR1 is SGHRS and CDR2 is YFSETQ in the germline V gene. The CDR3 is CASSLGPGGYEQYV. CDR3 coding DNA: TGCGCCAGCAGCTTGGGGCCAGGGGGCTACGAGCAGTACGTC.

This clone was observed a single time. The chain uses TRBV5-1 and TRBJ2-3; a weak D match, TRBD2 (6 bases). CDR1 and CDR2 from the germline V gene are SGHRS and YFSETQ. CDR3 length: 16 amino acids. Trimming removed 4 bases at V and 1 base at J, with 16 bases between. In DNA, the CDR3 is TGCGCCAGCAGCCTCTCCGGTAGCGGTGGCACAGATACGCAGTATTTT. It yields the protein CASSLSGSGGTDTQYF.

The rearrangement links TRBV14 to TRBJ2-1, with D possibly matching TRBD1 (6 bases). V was cut by 4 bases and J by 5 bases, with 18 bases left in between. The CDR3 runs 16 residues. Looked up from germline, CDR1 is SGHDN and CDR2 is FVKESK. DNA for the CDR3: TGTGCCAGCAGCCTTAGGGACAAATTTCTTAACAATGAGCAGTTCTTC. The encoded protein is CASSLRDKFLNNEQFF.

This clone was picked up a small number of times. CDR3 DNA: TGTGCCAGCGGTACCGGGGGAGAGCCCCAGCATTTT. Translated: CASGTGGEPQHF. This sequence joins TRBV6-5 and TRBJ1-5; D is perhaps TRBD1 (5 bases). Trimming removed 8 bases at V and 8 bases at J, with 13 bases between. This CDR3 has 12 residues. Germline CDR1 MNHEY, CDR2 SVGAGI.